This TCR beta chain is drawn from a study of CD8 T cells in Susac syndrome. The CDR3 length is 15 residues. Germline CDR1 LNHDA, CDR2 SQIVND (reference sequence). The V gene end was trimmed by 4 bases and the J gene end by 3 bases; junction bases not matched to a gene: 8. After extraction with the RNeasy kit, about 0.45 to 1 ug of the RNA was reverse transcribed using random hexamers. TCRdb analysed the immunoSEQ multiplex PCR reads with MiXCR anew, one entry per CDR3 protein. The sample has 160,000 or so distinct CDR3 sequences, approximately 95% seen once; the top ten hold approximately 0.17%. Findings and limits, study-wide: Acknowledgment was made by the study that its TCR sequencing and HLA analysis involved a relatively small number of individuals.

In regard to this clonotype: Its target is not known.

The authors carried out high-throughput sequencing of TCR beta. They applied it to CD8+ and CD4+ T cells obtained from blood. The V and J genes are TRBV19 and TRBJ2-7; 8 bases are a match to TRBD2. The receptor was isolated from a human donor with Susac syndrome. The material sequenced was CD4+ T cells from PBMCs. In DNA, the CDR3 is TGTGCCAGTAGTACGCCGACTAGCGCGGGCTACGAGCAGTACTTC. Its protein product is CASSTPTSAGYEQYF.